This T cell receptor (beta chain) was found in a study of cytomegalovirus exposure and HLA in healthy donors. Produced via immunoSEQ multiplex PCR; TCRdb's table is partial and in-frame only. The sample records approximately 110,000 clones, around 94% being singletons. Findings and caveats of the study: Over 150 TCR beta chains were listed as cytomegalovirus-associated. Many donors carried some public TCRs, although rarity characterized most TCR sequences.

Turning to this clone: Its target is not known.

The CDR3 contains 15 residues. Trimming removed 4 bases at V and 4 bases at J, with 18 bases between. Germline V lookup: CDR1 SGHRS, CDR2 YFSETQ. The rearrangement links TRBV5-1 to TRBJ2-7; D might be TRBD1 (6 bases). This sequence was found in a woman between 18 and 30 years old in good health and CMV-seronegative. The material sequenced was PBMCs. The CDR3: CASSRGTGHLYEQYF. CDR3 DNA sequence: TGCGCCAGCAGCCGTGGGACGGGACATCTTTACGAGCAGTACTTC.